This TCR beta chain emerged from a study of blood T cell repertoires in COVID-19. Study-wide background: Samples representing acute and convalescent COVID-19 were sourced from the United States, Italy and Spain. From T cells, B-cell-depleted T cells, or PBMCs came the material, which was cDNA or gDNA.

In the original analysis: Reference gene primers were amplified, and this amplification served to estimate nucleated cell counts. Sequenced by immunoSEQ multiplex PCR; TCRdb stores in-frame clones only, minus some. V, J and clone size are taken as reported in that table, and D and trimming were inferred from the DNA itself. The sample shows 100,000 to 150,000 clones, roughly 90% of them seen only once. The sequence came from a man over 45 with acute or convalescent COVID-19. Sequencing was carried out using peripheral blood.

The CDR3 coding sequence is TGTGCCAGCAGCTGGCAGCGGAACACCGGGGAGCTGTTTTTT. This codes for CASSWQRNTGELFF. The rearrangement uses TRBV11-3 and TRBJ2-2; D is uncertain. V was pared by 4 bases and J by 1 base, with 7 bases between. Germline V gene data show CDR1 as SGHNT and CDR2 as YENEEA. The CDR3 sequence is 14 residues long.